The source of this TCR beta chain is a study of T-cell reconstitution after alpha-beta-depleted transplantation in children. This clonotype was counted only a few times. Unique molecular identifiers were used to barcode this TCRbeta library. TCRdb processed the PCR reads anew with MiXCR; each CDR3 protein has one entry. The data show about 400,000 distinct CDR3 sequences, with approximately 12% seen just once and around 4% held by the top ten. Germline CDR1 and CDR2: SGHNT and YYREEE (reference sequence). With V trimmed by 3 bases and J by 7 bases, 10 bases remained unmatched. The CDR3 contains 16 residues.

The sequence came from a human donor who donated a stem cell graft to a child with Fanconi anemia. The starting material was PBMCs, obtained from the stem cell graft. The J gene is TRBJ2-1, the V gene TRBV5-4, with 10 bases identical to TRBD2. The CDR3 here is CASSSKSGGAINEQFF. CDR3 coding DNA: TGTGCCAGCAGCTCGAAAAGCGGGGGGGCGATAAATGAGCAGTTCTTC. The full variable domain, in which reference TRBV5-4 and TRBJ2-1 provide the parts outside the CDR3, is ETGVTQSPTHLIKTRGQQVTLRCSSQSGHNTVSWYQQALGQGPQFIFQYYREEENGRGNFPPRFSGLQFPNYSSELNVNALELDDSALYLCASSSKSGGAINEQFFGPGTRLTVL.